The entry below gives a single T cell receptor beta chain sequence along with its context. Clones were sequenced by immunoSEQ multiplex PCR, and TCRdb holds only the in-frame ones, with some missing. The table includes approximately 8,000 clones, 75% to 85% detected once. The CDR3 is made up of 14 amino acids. Germline V lookup: CDR1 SGHKS, CDR2 YYEKEE (reference sequence). V gave up 2 bases and J gave up 6 bases, with 14 bases separating them. The data derive from a study of T cell repertoires in ileal Crohn's disease. The chain links TRBV5-5 to TRBJ1-1; possible D gene TRBD1, 6 bases. Sequences were obtained from ileal tissue. The clonotype originates from an adult with Crohn's disease. As DNA, the CDR3 is TGTGCCAGCAGCTTCCTCTACGAGGGGGCTGAAGCTTTCTTT. It translates to CASSFLYEGAEAFF.